The clone carrying this TCR beta chain has only a few counts. No antigen is known for it. Germline V gene data show CDR1 as SGHAT and CDR2 as FQNNGV. With V trimmed by 5 bases and J by 3 bases, 13 bases remained unmatched. The CDR3 is made up of 17 amino acids. The data are from a study of T cell repertoires in cytomegalovirus infection. Background on the study: Shared public TCR beta signatures pointed to both CMV infection and a matching HLA type.

From the reads, TCRdb called clonotypes with MiXCR, one entry per CDR3 protein. The sample contains 310,000 or so distinct CDR3 sequences, about 23% of which appear only once. Study results and limitations: CMV carriers with the relevant HLA were identified by cumulative public TCR beta family frequency. In two of eight donors, the top clonotype was HLA-C-restricted CMV-specific.

The V gene is TRBV11-2, the J gene TRBJ2-7, with 10 bases that match TRBD2. The sequence was obtained from a human donor in good health (CMV status not recorded). Some clones in this sample may be carry-over from other donors' samples. The sample consisted of PBMCs. The CDR3 sequence is CASSRTLTSGAIYEQYF. The CDR3 DNA follows: TGTGCCAGCAGCCGAACTTTAACTAGCGGGGCCATCTACGAGCAGTACTTC.